Following are 2 T cell receptor beta chains from one sample sequenced in a study of T-cell memory formation after mild COVID-19. TCRdb recomputed calls from the 5' RACE reads with MiXCR, one row per CDR3 protein. This table has approximately 190,000 distinct CDR3 sequences, about 16% appearing once. Source material: PBMCs or a T cell subset sorted from them (not recorded which). These TCRs come from an adult woman who had mild COVID-19 (a few samples of this study predate the infection). Cell type and time point are not known.

This clonotype was seen a handful of times. V and J are TRBV5-1 and TRBJ2-7; D remains unclear. This CDR3 has 13 residues. The germline V gene has CDR1 SGHRS and CDR2 YFSETQ. The V end was cut by 4 bases, the J end by 3 bases, with 11 bases between. The CDR3 DNA follows: TGCGCCAGCAGCGAGGCTAAAATCTACGAGCAGTACTTC. Its protein is CASSEAKIYEQYF.

The chain has TRBV20-1 and TRBJ2-3; D perhaps matches TRBD1 (5 bases). The germline gives CDR1 DFQATT, CDR2 SNEGSKA (reference sequence). CDR3 length: 13 residues. The V gene lost 2 bases and the J gene lost 3 bases, with 9 bases spanning the gap. The CDR3 is CSARSDTTDTQYF. CDR3 bases: TGCAGTGCTAGATCGGACACTACAGATACGCAGTATTTT.